The next 20 T cell receptor beta chains were all read from a single sample in a study of blood T cells in healthy people across ages. A second roughly 6 to 12 cycle PCR used barcoded and J-beta primers. MiXCR was run by TCRdb on the 5' RACE reads, yielding one entry per CDR3 protein. The sample includes about 1.6 million distinct CDR3 sequences, around 36% seen only once; the top ten take about 11%. Sequencing was done on a sample of blood. Source of these receptors: a woman younger than 45 in good health.

With respect to this clonotype: A read error may produce the germline difference seen at one junction end. V and J are TRBV5-1 and TRBJ2-4, with TRBD1 matching 10 bases. The J call may be mistaken, given a closer DNA end match to TRBJ2-7. Per the germline V gene, CDR1 is SGHRS and CDR2 is YFSETQ. This CDR3 is built from 15 residues. The CDR3 spells CASGLVGQGTYEQYF. CDR3 coding DNA: TGTGCCAGCGGCTTGGTGGGACAGGGGACATACGAGCAGTACTTC.

V usage is TRBV4-2 and J usage is TRBJ2-5, with D perhaps matching TRBD2 (6 bases). The length of the CDR3 is 17 residues. Germline V lookup: CDR1 LGHNA, CDR2 YNFKEQ. Trimming took off 1 base at V and 4 bases at J, with 19 bases between the two ends. CDR3 in DNA: TGTGCCAGCAGCCAAGTATCAGCTAGCGCTATAAGAGAGACCCAGTACTTC. Protein sequence: CASSQVSASAIRETQYF.

This clonotype occurred a few times. The CDR3 nucleotides are TGCAGTGCTTCTACCCTGAACACTGAAGCTTTCTTT. It is translated as CSASTLNTEAFF. The V call is TRBV20-1, the J call TRBJ1-1, with D hard to call. Germline values: CDR1 DFQATT, CDR2 SNEGSKA (reference sequence). The CDR3 runs 12 residues. Trimming left V 5 bases short and J 0 bases short, with 7 bases between.

This clonotype was detected only a few times. The V and J genes are TRBV6-5 and TRBJ1-6; no clear D gene. The V gene lost 0 bases and the J gene lost 10 bases, with 19 bases spanning the gap. The CDR3 contains 17 residues. Germline CDR1 is MNHEY and CDR2 is SVGAGI. The CDR3 bases are TGTGCCAGCAGTTACTCGGCTCACGGGGAATCGCGCTCACCCCTCCACTTT. Residues: CASSYSAHGESRSPLHF.

The table lists this clonotype with a few counts. The rearrangement uses TRBV27 and TRBJ2-7, with TRBD2 matching over 7 bases. Germline CDR1 is MNHEY and CDR2 is SMNVEV (reference sequence). J was trimmed by 4 bases and V by 2 bases; bases with no gene match: 8. The CDR3 spans 15 residues. The CDR3 DNA sequence: TGTGCCAGCAGTTTACGAGGGAGGGCCTCATACGAGCAGTACTTC. It yields the protein CASSLRGRASYEQYF.

The chain has TRBV6-6 and TRBJ1-2, with a tentative D call TRBD1 (5 bases). Trimming removed 6 bases from V and 2 bases from J, with 13 bases in between. The CDR3 is made up of 14 amino acids. Germline assignment: CDR1 MNHNY and CDR2 SVGAGI (reference sequence). The CDR3 is CASRAAGENYGYTF. The CDR3 DNA is TGTGCCAGCAGGGCGGCGGGGGAAAACTATGGCTACACCTTC.

The chain's CDR3 is CASSQMTGAYYEQYF. DNA for the CDR3: TGCGCCAGCAGCCAAATGACAGGGGCCTACTACGAGCAGTACTTC. V usage is TRBV4-1 and J usage is TRBJ2-7; 8 bases are shared with TRBD1. The V gene's germline CDR1 is MGHRA and CDR2 YSYEKL. V shed 2 bases, J shed 3 bases, and the junction held 6 bases outside the gene matches. This CDR3 region has 15 residues.

This clonotype was recorded at least ten times. V usage is TRBV27 and J usage is TRBJ2-3; D is ambiguous. This CDR3 has 15 residues. Germline V CDR1 and CDR2: MNHEY, SMNVEV (reference sequence). Trimming pared 2 bases from V and 5 bases from J, leaving 14 bases between. The CDR3 loop is CASSLVRSNGDTQYF. The CDR3 DNA reads TGTGCCAGCAGTTTAGTAAGGAGCAACGGAGATACGCAGTATTTT.

The V gene is TRBV6-1, the J gene TRBJ2-1; TRBD2 might be the D (6 bases). The CDR3 is made up of 13 amino acids. The V end was cut by 5 bases, the J end by 10 bases, with 15 bases between. Looked up from germline, CDR1 is MNHNS and CDR2 is SASEGT. CDR3 sequence: CASSPGLPGEQFF. The CDR3 DNA is TGTGCCAGCAGTCCCGGACTACCCGGAGAGCAGTTCTTC.

The J gene is TRBJ2-1, the V gene TRBV5-6, with 11 positions matching TRBD2. Germline-derived CDR1 and CDR2 are SGHDT and YYEEEE. After removal of 5 bases from V and 5 bases from J, the junction contained 3 bases not matched to a gene. The length of the CDR3 is 14 residues. CDR3 protein: CASRLAGEHNEQFF. The CDR3 nucleotides read TGTGCCAGCAGACTAGCGGGAGAGCACAATGAGCAGTTCTTC.

This clonotype has just a few counts. The rearrangement joins TRBV19 to TRBJ2-5; TRBD2 might be the D (5 bases). This CDR3 contains 16 residues. Trimming took off 5 bases at V and 2 bases at J, with 18 bases between the two ends. Germline values: CDR1 LNHDA, CDR2 SQIVND (reference sequence). The CDR3 sequence: CASSPVMASRQETQYF. The CDR3 DNA follows: TGTGCCAGTAGTCCGGTGATGGCTAGCAGACAAGAGACCCAGTACTTC.

V usage is TRBV5-1 and J usage is TRBJ1-4; D is possibly TRBD1 (6 bases). This CDR3 comprises 14 residues. V lost 0 bases and J lost 4, with 7 bases in between. From germline, CDR1 is SGHRS and CDR2 YFSETQ. The DNA of the CDR3 is TGCGCCAGCAGCTTGGGGACAGTTAATGAAAAACTGTTTTTT. Translated, it gives CASSLGTVNEKLFF.

This clonotype showed up just a few times. The rearrangement uses TRBV3-1 and TRBJ2-5; 10 bases fit TRBD1. Germline values: CDR1 LGHDT, CDR2 YNNKEL (reference sequence). Unmatched junction bases numbered 11, after V lost 4 bases and J lost 9 bases. There are 15 residues in the CDR3. The CDR3 coding sequence is TGTGCCAGCAGCCTCGGGACAGGGGAGTGGAAAGCCCAGTACTTC. It encodes CASSLGTGEWKAQYF.

This clonotype was recorded a few times. V usage is TRBV6-5 and J usage is TRBJ2-7; D call uncertain. Germline V CDR1 and CDR2: MNHEY, SVGAGI. With 7 bases removed from V and 0 bases from J, the gap between germline ends came to 13 bases. This CDR3 contains 14 residues. The CDR3 protein is CASTPLDGSYEQYF. The CDR3 nucleotides read TGTGCCAGCACTCCCTTGGACGGCTCCTACGAGCAGTACTTC.

This clonotype was detected a few times. The rearrangement joins TRBV20-1 to TRBJ1-1; no clear D gene. In germline, CDR1 is DFQATT, CDR2 SNEGSKA (reference sequence). V was trimmed by 1 base and J by 5 bases, leaving 14 bases between them. CDR3 length: 14 amino acids. Here the CDR3 reads CSARGPILRTEAFF. CDR3 coding DNA: TGCAGTGCTAGAGGGCCGATCCTGAGGACTGAAGCTTTCTTT.

A few counts support this clonotype. The chain joins TRBV7-9 to TRBJ1-6, with 7 bases identical to TRBD1. The CDR3 is 18 amino acids. Losses at the gene ends were 5 bases for V and 8 bases for J; bases not matched to a gene: 18. Looked up from germline, CDR1 is SEHNR and CDR2 is FQNEAQ (reference sequence). The CDR3 region is CASSGFSGQDGLDSPLHF. CDR3 bases: TGTGCCAGCAGCGGTTTCTCCGGACAGGACGGGTTGGATTCACCCCTCCACTTT.

V and J are TRBV6-6 and TRBJ1-1, with 8 bases lining up with TRBD1. With 8 bases clipped from V and 2 bases from J, the junction kept 16 bases outside the gene matches. CDR1 MNHNY and CDR2 SVGAGI come from the germline V gene (reference sequence). This CDR3 contains 17 residues. This CDR3 is CASAAGNRGWINTEAFF. In DNA form, the CDR3 reads TGTGCCAGCGCTGCGGGGAACAGGGGGTGGATTAACACTGAAGCTTTCTTT.

This clonotype was observed a few times. The chain links TRBV11-2 to TRBJ2-7; 10 bases are a match to TRBD2. V dropped 5 bases and J dropped 1; count of bases not matched to a gene: 11. The CDR3 is 17 residues long. The germline gives CDR1 SGHAT, CDR2 FQNNGV. This chain's CDR3 is CASSEGEGTSESYEQYF. Here the CDR3 DNA reads TGTGCCAGCAGCGAGGGGGAGGGGACTAGCGAGTCCTACGAGCAGTACTTC.

At least ten counts were recorded for this clonotype. At one of its ends the junction is not consistent with the germline gene, which may arise from a read error. CDR3 residues: CASSLGGTSSYEQYF. The CDR3 region has the DNA TGTGCCAGCAGCCTGGGTGGGACTAGCTCCTACGAGCAGTACTTC. The chain carries TRBV5-1 and TRBJ2-7; 8 nucleotides align to TRBD2. This CDR3 is built from 15 residues. Germline lookup yields CDR1 SGHRS and CDR2 YFSETQ.

This chain links TRBV28 with TRBJ1-4, with D unclear. Germline V gene sequence: CDR1 MDHEN, CDR2 SYDVKM. The CDR3 sequence is 16 residues long. V was trimmed by 3 bases and J by 7 bases, leaving 18 bases between them. The CDR3 is CASSFLRPGLGEKLFF. CDR3 bases: TGTGCCAGCAGTTTCCTCCGGCCAGGCTTAGGTGAAAAACTGTTTTTT.